This TCR beta chain is from a study of cytomegalovirus exposure and HLA in healthy donors (dated by TCRdb to 2015 to 2018). Study-wide context: An earlier analysis of approximately 590 of the donors reported about 250 Gb of sequence data and 100 million to 140 million unique TCR beta sequences from 150 million to 200 million T cells. In a later analysis, previously published TCR beta repertoires from more than 500 donors were re-analyzed and high-resolution HLA genotyping was added so that TCR occurrence patterns could be studied. Rather than using new phenotypic data, the later analysis identified candidate immune exposures from TCR beta sequences and from how often those sequences occurred across donors. Roughly 300 gigabases of sequencing data and around 88 million unique TCR sequences made up an early release that covered 500 to 700 HLA-typed donors. Using immunosequencing, the study profiled T cell repertoires from 666 subjects and related those repertoires to cytomegalovirus serostatus. A handful of DR-DQ haplotypes were handled as single units for association and clustering because linkage in the cohort was strong. The number of donors typed differed by locus, with roughly 629-640 for A, B, C, DRB1 and DQB1, 522 for DQA1, some 570 for DPA1, and over 400 for DPB1. A later genetic analysis took genome-wide SNP genotypes for 398 of the 666 donors and used that subset as a discovery cohort. A separate validation cohort of 100 to 150 different subjects was used in addition to the roughly 720-subject first cohort. Among the 398 genotyped donors, about 83% belonged to the genetic ancestry cluster associated with self-reported Caucasian donors. Donor age, sex, ethnicity and CMV serostatus were collected together with the repertoire data. Class I and class II HLA loci were covered by the typing at four-digit resolution. Among some 400 genotyped donors of the cohort, an average of about 240,000 unique TCR beta nucleotide sequences was sequenced per donor, of which about 19% were non-productive. To predict cytomegalovirus infection status, the study brought together high-throughput TCR immunosequencing, statistical association of individual TCRs with disease status, and machine learning. An earlier analysis of approximately 500 of the donors applied high-throughput TCR beta sequencing to assess whether each TCR beta V gene segment acted as functional or pseudogenic. All discovery cohort repertoires had been generated using a single sequencing platform. The study was designed to test whether signatures of past pathogen exposure could be identified by cataloging public T cell receptors. The paper as a whole reports these results and caveats: In the study, about 150 TCR beta chains were listed as associated with cytomegalovirus. The authors suggested that the approach could potentially be generalized to other disease states and immunological phenotypes. The sequencing pipeline was judged likely to have produced a cluster of highly shared sequence variants as a technical artifact. In vitro tests confirmed that a few of the cytomegalovirus-associated TCR beta chains recognize cytomegalovirus antigens. In a later analysis, HLA-associated TCR beta chains were found to be more clonally expanded and to have lower generation probabilities than equally common non-associated chains. The classifier was reported to diagnose cytomegalovirus status with high specificity and sensitivity in both the original cohort and the validation cohort. When HLA alleles, especially DR and DQ, strongly co-occurred, TCR associations were difficult to assign to individual alleles. In a later analysis, the rate of TCR association differed among HLA loci, with DRB1 alleles having the most associated TCRs and HLA-C alleles having the fewest. In a later analysis, around 17,000 TCR beta sequences were associated with specific HLA alleles at a false discovery rate of 0.05. A further reported finding was that TCR beta sequences accurately predicted the HLA-A and HLA-B alleles for most subjects in the first cohort. Because some donors lacked HLA typing at each locus, the association tests relied only on the typed subset. An earlier analysis of roughly 570 of the donors showed that most TCR beta V segments appeared in productive rearrangements either about 87% or about 30% of the time, which broadly matched IMGT annotations. Correlated functional status among segregating V segments might be attributable to linkage disequilibrium, but an unknown experimental factor could not be ruled out. Presence/absence analyses assumed roughly uniform sequencing depth across donors, an assumption that may not hold. In a later analysis, several top co-occurrence clusters were reported to appear linked to parvovirus B19, influenza, CMV and Epstein-Barr virus. A later analysis found that most CMV-associated TCR beta chains appeared HLA-restricted, with HLA associations seemingly driven largely by CMV exposure. According to a later genetic analysis, donors in an Asian-associated ancestry cluster had fewer N-insertions in productive TCRs than the approximately 630-donor mean. In this cohort, only TCR beta chains were sequenced, and detectable features were limited by the absence of alpha or paired-chain data. Most TCR sequences were seen in very few donors, while some public TCRs were found in many individuals. CMV serostatus was the only immune exposure information available for the cohort. The 87-base-pair reads could not distinguish some IMGT-functional V segments, including TRBV6-2 and TRBV6-3, so those segments were excluded. An association between a missense DCLRE1C variant and V-gene and J-gene trimming of TCR beta chains was found in a later genetic analysis and replicated in an independent cohort. Fewer than 20 rarely observed V segments, including chromosome 9 orphons, were excluded from the earlier analysis of just under 600 of the donors because counts were too low.

V is cut by 1 base and J by 5 bases, and the space between the germline ends is 17 bases. Based on the germline V gene (reference sequence), the CDR1 and CDR2 sequences are LNHDA and SQIVND. CDR3 length: 16 amino acids, cysteine to phenylalanine. The entry retains the CDR3 DNA only, 48 bases that are in frame from base 1. A remark on this clone: Which antigen it targets is not known. No much larger clone exists at a distance of one base, and base qualities are not known.

The cohort was made up of approximately 670 healthy bone marrow donors. At the time of sampling, every cohort member was nominally healthy, though immune exposures that went unrecorded were likely present. The donor was CMV seronegative and was included in the group of around 320 seronegative cohort members. Each donor provided a peripheral blood sample, and peripheral blood mononuclear cells were used for TCR beta sequencing. Genomic DNA was extracted from the blood cell samples with the Qiagen DNeasy Blood Extraction Kit. Libraries were constructed by the immunoSEQ multiplex PCR assay. For the multiplex PCR, a mixture combining 60 forward primers for TCR Vbeta segments and 13 reverse primers for TCR Jbeta segments was used. The CDR3 region of rearranged TCR beta genes was amplified from genomic DNA with a multiplex PCR assay. The Illumina HiSeq System was used to sequence the amplified TCR beta libraries as 87-base-pair reads. In the authors' own workflow: Across the roughly 640 repertoires, a later analysis counted 80 million or so unique TCR beta chains, roughly 11 million of which were shared by at least two donors. Raw reads were error-corrected and collapsed into unique sequences with a nearest-neighbor algorithm that merged closely related sequences to remove PCR and sequencing errors. Alignment of CDR3 sequences to IMGT reference sequences was used to assign V, D and J gene segments. Each retained sequence needed at least a six-nucleotide match to both a V gene segment and a J gene segment. A rearrangement was called productive if the CDR3 had no stop codons and remained in frame with V and J, and every other rearrangement was called non-productive. Following IMGT convention, CDR3 was defined as the stretch from the second conserved V-encoded cysteine to the conserved J-encoded phenylalanine. Sequences without an unambiguous match to a single V gene segment were excluded from the earlier analysis of 450 to 650 of the donors. In an earlier analysis of several hundred of the donors, V segments were called functional above 56.7% productive rearrangements and were called segregating when the between-donor standard deviation exceeded 5%. A statistical classification framework was developed to diagnose cytomegalovirus status using the catalog of TCR beta chain sequences. V and J gene assignment, in a later analysis, came from comparing TCR nucleotide sequences with IMGT/GENE-DB human TR gene sequences. The TCRdist pipeline was used in a later analysis to assign CDR3 sequences and most-parsimonious VDJ recombination scenarios. A later analysis defined each TCR beta chain by its CDR3 amino acid sequence plus V-gene family, and excluded reads lacking a unique V-gene family. As a way to deal with suspected cross-contamination and a sequencing artifact, a later analysis dropped roughly 620 nucleotide sequences that were highly shared and had low generation probability. In a later analysis, a clonal expansion index was calculated for each public chain from normalized within-repertoire ranks of inferred template counts. Generation probabilities in a later analysis came from a VDJ recombination model fitted to out-of-frame rearrangements, and those results were checked against IGoR. Hypergeometric tests were used in a later analysis to score TCR-TCR, TCR-HLA and TCR-CMV co-occurrence, with a repertoire-size bias correction applied to the TCR pairs. False discovery rates were estimated in a later analysis by permuting HLA or CMV assignments 20 times. In a later analysis, co-occurring TCRs were grouped using DBSCAN, with TCRdist sequence similarity added in when clustering inside HLA-allele-positive subsets. Co-occurrence clustering excluded repertoires with fewer than 30,000 or more than 120,000 public chains, plus five with anomalous nucleotide sharing. The immuneACCESS repertoire file appears here via TCRdb, limited to in-frame rearrangements. These files lack a portion of the clones; in checked studies, under half of the deficit traces to unresolved V genes, and the cause of the others is not known. V, J and clone size reflect that table, while D and trimming were determined from the DNA. The sample data list roughly 230,000 clones, and 80% to 95% of these were observed just once. About 1.7% of the sample is in the top ten clones.

The chain is encoded by TRBV19 joined to TRBJ1-1, with a weak D call of TRBD1 (5 bases match). This TCR was recovered from a girl under 10 years old in good health and CMV-seronegative. Sequenced input: PBMCs. At the DNA level, the sequence is TGTGCCAGTAGTATAGCCCTCGGTCTCGCAGGGACTGAAGCTTTCTTT. This gives the protein CASSIALGLAGTEAFF.